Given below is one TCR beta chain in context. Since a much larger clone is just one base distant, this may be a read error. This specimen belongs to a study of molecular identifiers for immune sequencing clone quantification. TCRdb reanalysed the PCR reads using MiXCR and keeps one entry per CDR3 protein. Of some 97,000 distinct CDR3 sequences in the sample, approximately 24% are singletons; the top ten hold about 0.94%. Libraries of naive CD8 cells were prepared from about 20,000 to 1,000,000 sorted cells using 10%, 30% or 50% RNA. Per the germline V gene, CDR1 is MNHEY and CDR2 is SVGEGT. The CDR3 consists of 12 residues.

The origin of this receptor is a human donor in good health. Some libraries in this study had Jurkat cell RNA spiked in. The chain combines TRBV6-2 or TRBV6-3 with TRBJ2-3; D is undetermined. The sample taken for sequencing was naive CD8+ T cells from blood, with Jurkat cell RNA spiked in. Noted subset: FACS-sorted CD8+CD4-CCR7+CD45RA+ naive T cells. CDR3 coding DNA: TGTGCCAGCAGCCTGCCTGAAGATGCGCAGTATTTT. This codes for CASSLPEDAQYF.